This entry is about one T cell receptor (beta chain). Its antigen is unidentified. The sample belongs to a study of cytomegalovirus exposure and HLA in healthy donors. Study background: Of all 400 or so donors who were genotyped, roughly 85% belonged to the Caucasian-associated ancestry cluster.

V was clipped by 0 bases and J by 5 bases; unmatched bases: 0. Per the germline V gene, CDR1 is GTSNPN and CDR2 is SVGIG (reference sequence). The CDR3 covers 12 residues. The PCR was carried out with 60 Vbeta primers and 13 Jbeta primers. The assay was immunoSEQ multiplex PCR, and TCRdb's table has in-frame clones only and misses some. The sample has tens of thousands of clones, around 85% seen once; the top ten hold roughly 1.1%. Regarding the study as a whole: Apparent HLA restriction characterized most CMV-associated TCR beta chains in a later analysis. Per a later analysis, HLA-associated TCR beta chains showed more clonal expansion than other, equally common TCR beta chains.

As for the donors, each was a healthy bone marrow donor. Sequenced: PBMCs. This clonotype was sampled from a girl aged 2 to 9 in good health and CMV-seropositive. The V gene is TRBV30, the J gene TRBJ1-2; 7 bases align to TRBD1. The CDR3 region is CAWSVQGYGYTF. The DNA of the CDR3 is TGTGCCTGGAGTGTACAGGGGTATGGCTACACCTTC.